The 18 T cell receptor beta chains listed next were all sequenced from one sample in a study of glioma-infiltrating T cells. Using RNA template, CDR3s of TCR alpha and beta were amplified with iRepertoire arm-PCR. Using its own MiXCR run on the multiplex PCR reads, TCRdb lists one record per CDR3 protein. In the table there are about 130,000 distinct CDR3 sequences, about 25% of which are singletons. Specimen: glioma tissue, nonneoplastic brain tissue, or PBMCs (not recorded which). The source of these receptors is a human donor with low-grade glioma or glioblastoma, undergoing nonglioma brain surgery, or in good health (not recorded which).

This clonotype was seen only a few times. The chain joins TRBV3-1 to TRBJ1-1; tentative D call: TRBD1 (6 bases). V lost 6 bases to trimming and J lost 6 bases, with 20 bases between them. CDR1 and CDR2 from the germline V gene are LGHDT and YNNKEL (reference sequence). This CDR3 is built from 15 residues. CDR3 region: CASRQQGGLAAEAFF. The CDR3 DNA is TGTGCCAGCAGACAACAGGGAGGCCTGGCAGCTGAAGCTTTCTTT.

The chain carries TRBV19 and TRBJ2-3; TRBD1 matches at 12 bases. With V trimmed by 5 bases and J by 4 bases, 10 bases remained unmatched. This CDR3 contains 17 residues. Germline V CDR1 and CDR2: LNHDA, SQIVND (reference sequence). This CDR3 reads CASSPSGTGGWADTQYF. For the CDR3, the DNA is TGTGCCAGTAGTCCCTCCGGGACAGGGGGCTGGGCAGATACGCAGTATTTT. Full variable domain (missing parts from reference TRBV19 and TRBJ2-3): DGGITQSPKYLFRKEGQNVTLSCEQNLNHDAMYWYRQDPGQGLRLIYYSQIVNDFQKGDIAEGYSVSREKKESFPLTVTSAQKNPTAFYLCASSPSGTGGWADTQYFGPGTRLTVL.

Comments on this clonotype: Its ends do not fully match the called genes, so a read error is possible. CDR3 region: CASGQDSRWLFF. The DNA for the CDR3 is TGTGCCAGCGGCCAAGATAGTCGCTGGTTGTTCTTC. The gene calls are TRBV14 and TRBJ2-1; no firm D call. The CDR3 length is 12 residues. Germline CDR1 is SGHDN and CDR2 is FVKESK.

About this clonotype itself: A read error may be the cause here, since a much bigger clone is one base away. The chain uses TRBV12-3 or TRBV12-4 and TRBJ2-7; D might be TRBD2 (6 bases). V was cut by 4 bases and J by 1 base, with 11 bases left in between. The CDR3 covers 14 residues. In DNA, the CDR3 is TGTGCCAGCAGTTACTTGCGGGGTTCCTACGAGCAGTACGTC. Translating gives CASSYLRGSYEQYV.

J is TRBJ1-1 and V is TRBV29-1; no clear D. This CDR3 has 11 residues. The germline V and J ends were trimmed by 6 bases and 1 base, with 6 bases remaining between them. Germline CDR1 and CDR2: SQVTM and ANQGSEA. CDR3 in amino acids: CSVYTNTEAFF. CDR3 nucleotides: TGCAGCGTATACACGAACACTGAAGCTTTCTTT.

This clonotype occurred once. The chain couples TRBV20-1 to TRBJ2-3, with D tentatively TRBD2 (5 bases). Germline V gene sequence: CDR1 DFQATT, CDR2 SNEGSKA (reference sequence). The germline V and J ends were trimmed by 0 bases and 2 bases, with 18 bases remaining between them. This CDR3 contains 17 residues. In DNA, the CDR3 is TGCAGTGCTAGAGATATGACCGGGAACTCATACACAGATACGCAGTATTTT. Its translation is CSARDMTGNSYTDTQYF.

A note on this clonotype: A much larger clone lies a single base off, so this may be a read error. The CDR3 coding sequence is TGTGCCAGCATCCAGCCGGAGGATACAGATACGCAGTATTTT. Translating it yields CASIQPEDTDTQYF. This chain links TRBV14 with TRBJ2-3, with D possibly matching TRBD2 (5 bases). Per the germline V gene, CDR1 is SGHDN and CDR2 is FVKESK. Trimming stripped 7 bases from V and 3 bases from J, with 14 bases between. The CDR3 has 14 amino acids.

This clonotype was seen ten or more times. The gene calls are TRBV15 and TRBJ2-1; D is perhaps TRBD1 (6 bases). The CDR3 spans 12 residues. Germline V gene lookup returns CDR1 LNHNV and CDR2 YYDKDF (reference sequence). Trimming left V 8 bases short and J 3 bases short, with 8 bases between. The DNA for the CDR3 is TGTGCCACCGGGGGCGACTACAATGAGCAGTTCTTC. This codes for CATGGDYNEQFF.

The rearrangement links TRBV29-1 to TRBJ2-3; TRBD2 is a possible D gene (7 bases). Trimming shortened V by 2 bases and J by 0 bases, and 9 bases separated the two germline ends. The CDR3 runs to 14 residues. Germline V gives CDR1 SQVTM, CDR2 ANQGSEA. CDR3: CSVERGGSTDTQYF. The CDR3 coding sequence is TGCAGCGTTGAAAGGGGGGGCAGCACAGATACGCAGTATTTT.

The gene calls are TRBV2 and TRBJ1-2; TRBD1 might be the D (5 bases). The CDR3 has 15 amino acids. CDR1 and CDR2 (germline): SNHLY, FYNNEI. Trimming pared 5 bases from V and 2 bases from J, leaving 15 bases between. CDR3 in amino acids: CASSNFRGGNYGYTF. The CDR3 DNA sequence: TGTGCCAGCAGTAACTTTCGCGGGGGGAACTATGGCTACACCTTC. The full variable domain, in which reference TRBV2 and TRBJ1-2 provide the parts outside the CDR3, is EPEVTQTPSHQVTQMGQEVILRCVPISNHLYFYWYRQILGQKVEFLVSFYNNEISEKSEIFDDQFSVERPDGSNFTLKIRSTKLEDSAMYFCASSNFRGGNYGYTFGSGTRLTVV.

The J gene is TRBJ2-1, the V gene TRBV6-1, with D perhaps TRBD1 or TRBD2 (5 bases each). Between the trimmed V and J ends, which lost 6 bases and 7 bases, there was a span of 22 bases. CDR1 and CDR2 (germline): MNHNS, SASEGT. The CDR3 has 16 residues. Written as DNA, the CDR3 is TGTGCCAGCAGCCCGGGGTGGGACCGCCCAAGGAATGAGCAGTTCTTC. This codes for CASSPGWDRPRNEQFF.

This chain joins TRBV7-2 and TRBJ2-5; 10 positions agree with TRBD2. The CDR3 spans 16 residues. The V segment lost 5 bases and the J segment 3 bases; nucleotides outside the gene matches: 9. Germline V gives CDR1 SGHTA, CDR2 FQGNSA. The CDR3 sequence: CASSPTRSGGEETQYF. The CDR3 coding sequence is TGTGCCAGCAGCCCCACCCGAAGCGGGGGGGAAGAGACCCAGTACTTC. The variable domain in full, with the rest retrieved from reference TRBV7-2 and TRBJ2-5, is GAGVSQSPSNKVTEKGKDVELRCDPISGHTALYWYRQSLGQGLEFLIYFQGNSAPDKSGLPSDRFSAERTGGSVSTLTIQRTQQEDSAVYLCASSPTRSGGEETQYFGPGTRLLVL.

Many counts were recorded for this clonotype. J is TRBJ1-1 and V is TRBV20-1, with TRBD1 identical over 8 bases. This CDR3 region has 13 residues. Looked up from germline, CDR1 is DFQATT and CDR2 is SNEGSKA (reference sequence). The trim removed 3 bases at V and 7 bases at J, leaving 7 bases unmatched. CDR3 sequence (DNA): TGCAGTGCTAGGCTGGGACAGGAATTTGAAGCTTTCTTT. Translated, it gives CSARLGQEFEAFF.

This clonotype was counted only a few times. This rearrangement joins TRBV12-3 or TRBV12-4 to TRBJ1-2; the D is unclear. This CDR3 is 12 amino acids long. Trimming cost V 3 bases and J 10 bases, with 12 bases left between them. CDR3 DNA sequence: TGTGCCAGCAGTTTGGGTGAAAGGATCTACACCTTC. Its protein is CASSLGERIYTF.

The V and J genes are TRBV19 and TRBJ1-6; maybe TRBD1 (5 bases). Trimming shortened V by 5 bases and J by 7 bases, and 12 bases separated the two germline ends. Germline values: CDR1 LNHDA, CDR2 SQIVND (reference sequence). The CDR3 has 14 residues. CDR3 nucleotides: TGTGCCAGTAGTTTAGCCAGGGACAATTCACCCCTCCACTTT. Translation gives CASSLARDNSPLHF.

This clonotype appeared a few times. This chain uses TRBV7-6 with TRBJ2-3; 7 bases fit TRBD2. Unmatched junction bases numbered 6, after V lost 5 bases and J lost 4 bases. Germline-derived CDR1 and CDR2 are SGHVS and FNYEAQ. The CDR3 has 14 amino acids. The CDR3 bases are TGTGCCAGCAGCAAGGATGGGAGGGCAGATACGCAGTATTTT. Its translation: CASSKDGRADTQYF.

This clonotype was counted at least ten times. This chain connects TRBV20-1 to TRBJ2-3, with D uncertain. CDR1 and CDR2 from the germline V gene are DFQATT and SNEGSKA (reference sequence). With 0 bases removed from V and 6 bases from J, the gap between germline ends came to 10 bases. CDR3 length equals 13 residues. The CDR3 spells CSARDPFHDTQYF. In DNA form, the CDR3 reads TGCAGTGCTAGAGACCCGTTTCATGATACGCAGTATTTT.

This clonotype was counted a few times. The J gene is TRBJ1-1, the V gene TRBV24-1; D might be TRBD1 (6 bases). Germline assignment: CDR1 KGHDR and CDR2 SFDVKD. The CDR3 runs to 13 residues. V was pared by 7 bases and J by 3 bases, with 11 bases between. For the CDR3, the DNA is TGTGCCACCAGGGCAGGGGATGACACTGAAGCTTTCTTT. Its protein is CATRAGDDTEAFF.